These 2 T cell receptor beta chains came from one sample sequenced in a study of blood T cell repertoires in COVID-19. Only in-frame clones appear in the TCRdb table, and some are missing; sequencing was by immunoSEQ multiplex PCR. The data hold some 170,000 clones, with under 85% observed a single time. Sample: peripheral blood. Receptors originate from a man between 70 and 80 years old with acute or convalescent COVID-19.

The CDR3: CASSDGGAANEKLFF. For the CDR3, the DNA is TGTGCCAGCAGTGACGGCGGGGCGGCTAATGAAAAACTGTTTTTT. The chain combines TRBV6-1 with TRBJ1-4; a possible D gene is TRBD1 (5 bases). The germline V gene has CDR1 MNHNS and CDR2 SASEGT. This CDR3 spans 15 amino acids. V dropped 3 bases and J dropped 3 bases, with 11 bases sitting between them.

This chain joins TRBV6-6 and TRBJ1-1; TRBD1 agrees at 8 bases. Germline V gives CDR1 MNHNY, CDR2 SVGAGI (reference sequence). The length of the CDR3 is 15 residues. J gave up 11 bases and V 2 bases, and 13 bases lay outside the gene matches. CDR3 DNA: TGTGCCAGCAGTTACCCCAGGGGGCGCGATATGGTGGCTTTCTTT. Translated, it gives CASSYPRGRDMVAFF.